The present T cell receptor (beta chain) was sequenced within a study of cytomegalovirus exposure and HLA in healthy donors. Study-level information: Roughly 180 million T cells yielded 120 million or so unique TCR beta sequences, as an earlier analysis found. Genotyping of 300 to 450 donors showed that 80% to 90% belonged to the Caucasian-associated ancestry cluster. Findings and caveats of the study: In vitro data verified a few CMV-associated chains as specific for CMV antigens. A link between a missense DCLRE1C variant and TCR beta V- and J-gene trimming emerged from a later analysis.

Germline CDR1 and CDR2: SGDLS and YYNGEE. CDR3 length: 15 residues. Trimming removed 4 bases from V and 4 bases from J; junction bases left unmatched: 4. PCR amplification relied on 60 Vbeta primers (plus 13 Jbeta primers). Only in-frame clones appear in the TCRdb table, and some are missing; sequencing was by immunoSEQ multiplex PCR. The profile shows 270,000 or so clones, 75% to 90% of them singletons. About this clone itself: Antigen specificity is unknown.

The gene calls are TRBV9 and TRBJ2-5; TRBD2 aligns across 13 bases. The sequencing sample was made of PBMCs. The clonotype comes from a man in his forties or fifties in good health and CMV-seropositive. The CDR3 nucleotides read TGTGCCAGCAGCTCCCGACTAGCGGGAGGAGAGACCCAGTACTTC. Protein product: CASSSRLAGGETQYF.